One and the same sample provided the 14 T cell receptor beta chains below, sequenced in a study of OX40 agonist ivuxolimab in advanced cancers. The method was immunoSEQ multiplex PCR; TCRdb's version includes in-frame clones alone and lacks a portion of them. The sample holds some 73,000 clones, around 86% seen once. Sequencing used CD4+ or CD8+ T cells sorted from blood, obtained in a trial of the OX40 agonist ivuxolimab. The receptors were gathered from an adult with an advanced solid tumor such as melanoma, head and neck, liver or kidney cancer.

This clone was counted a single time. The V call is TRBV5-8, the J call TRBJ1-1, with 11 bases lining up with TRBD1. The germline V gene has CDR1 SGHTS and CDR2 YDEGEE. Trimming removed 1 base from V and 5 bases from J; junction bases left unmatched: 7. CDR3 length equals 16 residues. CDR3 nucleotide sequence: TGTGCCAGCAGCTTGTATCGGACAGGGGGCAGAACTGAAGCTTTCTTT. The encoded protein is CASSLYRTGGRTEAFF.

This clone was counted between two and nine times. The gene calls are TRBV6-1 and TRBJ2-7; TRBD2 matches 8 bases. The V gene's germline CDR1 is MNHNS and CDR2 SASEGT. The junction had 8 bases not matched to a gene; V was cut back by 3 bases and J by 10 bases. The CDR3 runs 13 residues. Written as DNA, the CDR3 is TGTGCCAGCAGTGACAATAGGGCGGGGGGTCAGTACTTC. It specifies CASSDNRAGGQYF.

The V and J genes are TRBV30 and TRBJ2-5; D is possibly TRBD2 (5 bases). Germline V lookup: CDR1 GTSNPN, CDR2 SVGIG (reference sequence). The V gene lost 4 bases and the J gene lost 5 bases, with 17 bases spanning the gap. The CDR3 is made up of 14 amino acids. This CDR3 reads CAWTPGLDRETQYF. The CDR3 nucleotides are TGTGCCTGGACCCCCGGACTCGACCGCGAGACCCAGTACTTC.

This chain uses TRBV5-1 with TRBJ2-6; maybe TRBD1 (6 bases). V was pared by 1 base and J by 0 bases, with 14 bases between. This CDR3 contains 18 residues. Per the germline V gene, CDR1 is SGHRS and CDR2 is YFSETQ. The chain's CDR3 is CASSLYAGVLSGANVLTF. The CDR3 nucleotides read TGCGCCAGCAGCTTGTATGCAGGGGTCCTCTCTGGGGCCAACGTCCTGACTTTC.

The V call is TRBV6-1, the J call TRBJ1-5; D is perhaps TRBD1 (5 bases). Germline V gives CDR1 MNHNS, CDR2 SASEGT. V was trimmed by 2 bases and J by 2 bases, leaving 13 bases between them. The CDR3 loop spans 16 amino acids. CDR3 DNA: TGTGCCAGCAGTGAAAGGGCAGGGAGTGGCAATCAGCCCCAGCATTTT. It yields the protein CASSERAGSGNQPQHF.

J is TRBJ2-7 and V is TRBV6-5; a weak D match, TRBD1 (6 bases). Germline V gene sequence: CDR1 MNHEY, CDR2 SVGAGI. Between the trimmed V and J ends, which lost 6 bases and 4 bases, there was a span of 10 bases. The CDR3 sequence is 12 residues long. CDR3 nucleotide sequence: TGTGCCAGCAGGAGCAGGGGATACGAGCAGTACTTC. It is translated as CASRSRGYEQYF.

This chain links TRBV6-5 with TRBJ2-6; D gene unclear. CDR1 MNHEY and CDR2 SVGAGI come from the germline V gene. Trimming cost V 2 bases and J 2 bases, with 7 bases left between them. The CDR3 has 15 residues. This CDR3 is CASSYPPPGANVLTF. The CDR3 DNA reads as TGTGCCAGCAGTTACCCCCCTCCTGGGGCCAACGTCCTGACTTTC.

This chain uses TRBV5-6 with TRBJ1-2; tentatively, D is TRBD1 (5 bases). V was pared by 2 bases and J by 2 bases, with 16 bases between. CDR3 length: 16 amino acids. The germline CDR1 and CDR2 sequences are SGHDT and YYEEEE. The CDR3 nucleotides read TGTGCCAGCAGCTTCTCCCCCGAGGGGCACAACTATGGCTACACCTTC. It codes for CASSFSPEGHNYGYTF.

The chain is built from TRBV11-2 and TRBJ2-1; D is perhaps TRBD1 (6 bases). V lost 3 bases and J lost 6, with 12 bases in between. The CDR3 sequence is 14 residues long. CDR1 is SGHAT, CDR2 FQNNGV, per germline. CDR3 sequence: CASSFLSRGNEQFF. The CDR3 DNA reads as TGTGCCAGCAGCTTCCTTAGCAGGGGCAATGAGCAGTTCTTC.

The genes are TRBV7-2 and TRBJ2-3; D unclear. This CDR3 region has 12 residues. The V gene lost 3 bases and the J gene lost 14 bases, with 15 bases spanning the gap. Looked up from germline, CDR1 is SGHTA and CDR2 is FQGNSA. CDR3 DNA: TGTGCCAGCAGCTTTTTCGGCTCACCGGGGTATTTT. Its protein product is CASSFFGSPGYF.

CDR3 DNA sequence: TGTGCCAGCAGTCGAGAAACAGGCTCCTACGAGCAGTACTTC. Its protein product is CASSRETGSYEQYF. J is TRBJ2-7 and V is TRBV6-1, with a weak D call TRBD1 (5 bases). The CDR3 has 14 amino acids. Per germline, CDR1 MNHNS and CDR2 SASEGT. V lost 5 bases and J 0 bases, leaving 11 bases between the germline ends.

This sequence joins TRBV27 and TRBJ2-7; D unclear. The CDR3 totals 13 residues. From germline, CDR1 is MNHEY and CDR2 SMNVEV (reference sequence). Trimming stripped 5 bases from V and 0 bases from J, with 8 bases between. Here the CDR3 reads CASSPSFSYEQYF. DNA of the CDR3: TGTGCCAGCAGTCCCTCCTTCTCCTACGAGCAGTACTTC.

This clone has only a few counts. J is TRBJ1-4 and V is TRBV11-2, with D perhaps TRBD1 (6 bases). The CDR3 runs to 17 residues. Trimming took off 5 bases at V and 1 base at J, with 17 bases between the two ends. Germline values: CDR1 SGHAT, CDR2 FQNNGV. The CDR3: CASSRSGGMVTNEKLFF. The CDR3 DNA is TGTGCCAGCAGCCGGTCCGGGGGCATGGTAACTAATGAAAAACTGTTTTTT.

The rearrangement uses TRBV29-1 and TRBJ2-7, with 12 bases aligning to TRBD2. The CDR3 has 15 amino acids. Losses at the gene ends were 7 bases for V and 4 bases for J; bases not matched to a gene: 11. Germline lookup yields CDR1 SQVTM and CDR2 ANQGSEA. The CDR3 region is CSAGATSGRTYEQYF. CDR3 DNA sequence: TGCAGCGCTGGAGCCACTAGCGGGAGGACTTACGAGCAGTACTTC.